This passage covers 29 T cell receptor beta chains from one sample sequenced in a study of shared T cell receptors in the human thymus. Clones were read by immunoSEQ multiplex PCR, and TCRdb kept only the in-frame ones, dropping some. This sample has roughly 410,000 clones, with approximately 95% found just once. Sequencing used thymocytes. These receptors were taken from a human donor.

V is TRBV28 and J is TRBJ2-7, with 10 bases fitting TRBD2. Trimming removed 6 bases from V and 0 bases from J; junction bases left unmatched: 8. This CDR3 contains 16 residues. CDR1 and CDR2 from the germline V gene are MDHEN and SYDVKM. CDR3 loop: CASSPAGGPSSYEQYF. In nucleotides, the CDR3 is TGTGCCAGCAGCCCAGCGGGAGGGCCTAGCTCCTACGAGCAGTACTTC.

The chain couples TRBV4-1 to TRBJ1-1; D uncertain. CDR3 length: 14 amino acids. Deletions cut 1 base from V and 1 base from J, with 7 bases between. Germline V CDR1 and CDR2: MGHRA, YSYEKL. CDR3 loop: CASSQGRWNTEAFF. CDR3 DNA: TGCGCCAGCAGCCAAGGCAGGTGGAACACTGAAGCTTTCTTT.

Regarding this clone: One end of the junction is discordant with germline, which a read error may explain. The chain recombines TRBV30 with TRBJ2-3; maybe TRBD2 (5 bases). The germline gives CDR1 GTSNPN, CDR2 SVGIG (reference sequence). CDR3 length: 14 residues. Here the CDR3 DNA reads TGTGCCTGGAGTGATTCGGCTAGCACCGATACGCAGTATTTT. Translating gives CAWSDSASTDTQYF.

V usage is TRBV27 and J usage is TRBJ2-7, with 7 bases lining up with TRBD1. Per germline, CDR1 MNHEY and CDR2 SMNVEV (reference sequence). Trimming cost V 4 bases and J 5 bases; bases outside gene matches: 5. This CDR3 region has 13 residues. The CDR3 loop is CASSSADRDEQYF. CDR3 bases: TGTGCCAGCAGTTCAGCTGACAGGGACGAGCAGTACTTC.

The chain couples TRBV2 to TRBJ2-1; the D is unclear. CDR1 SNHLY and CDR2 FYNNEI come from the germline V gene. V gave up 7 bases and J gave up 0 bases, with 13 bases separating them. CDR3 length: 15 amino acids. The chain's CDR3 is CASTKGFSSYNEQFF. As DNA, the CDR3 is TGTGCCAGCACTAAGGGATTTAGCTCCTACAATGAGCAGTTCTTC.

The chain employs TRBV28 and TRBJ2-1, with TRBD2 matching 16 bases. CDR1 is MDHEN, CDR2 SYDVKM, per germline. With V trimmed by 8 bases and J by 3 bases, 7 bases remained unmatched. The CDR3 consists of 17 residues. CDR3 coding DNA: TGTGCCAGCCAGGGACTAGCGGGAGGGCGGGGCTACAATGAGCAGTTCTTC. Translating gives CASQGLAGGRGYNEQFF. Using reference TRBV28 and TRBJ2-1 for the parts outside the CDR3, the full variable domain is DVKVTQSSRYLVKRTGEKVFLECVQDMDHENMFWYRQDPGLGLRLIYFSYDVKMKEKGDIPEGYSVSREKKERFSLILESASTNQTSMYLCASQGLAGGRGYNEQFFGPGTRLTVL.

This chain connects TRBV5-6 to TRBJ2-1; D is unclear. In germline, CDR1 is SGHDT, CDR2 YYEEEE. The CDR3 loop spans 18 amino acids. The V end was cut by 9 bases, the J end by 8 bases, with 33 bases between. For the CDR3, the DNA is TGTGCCACTCGCACCGGTAGTCTGCCCAGCTCCCCCAGCGATGAGCAGTTCTTC. Protein sequence: CATRTGSLPSSPSDEQFF.

The chain carries TRBV9 and TRBJ2-1; 8 nucleotides agree with TRBD2. The CDR3 has 10 residues. Germline V gives CDR1 SGDLS, CDR2 YYNGEE. Trimming took 10 bases from V and 9 from J; bases not matched to a gene: 3. CDR3 nucleotides: TGTGCCCCCGGGAGGGGTGAGCAGTTCTTC. Amino acids: CAPGRGEQFF.

The chain links TRBV14 to TRBJ1-3; D is undetermined. Trimming took off 4 bases at V and 4 bases at J, with 11 bases between the two ends. Germline V gene lookup returns CDR1 SGHDN and CDR2 FVKESK. This CDR3 has 14 amino acids. CDR3 nucleotides: TGTGCCAGCAGCCTTCCGGCCAGAGGAAACACCATATATTTT. Translated, it gives CASSLPARGNTIYF.

The J gene is TRBJ2-7, the V gene TRBV15; D may be TRBD2 (5 bases). This CDR3 spans 19 amino acids. From germline, CDR1 is LNHNV and CDR2 YYDKDF (reference sequence). Deletions cut 0 bases from V and 3 bases from J, with 24 bases between. The CDR3 region is CATSRDSWAGRLPFYEQYF. Here the CDR3 DNA reads TGTGCCACCAGCAGAGATTCTTGGGCGGGCCGGCTGCCTTTCTACGAGCAGTACTTC.

V usage is TRBV11-2 and J usage is TRBJ1-2; D remains unclear. This CDR3 comprises 16 residues. CDR1 SGHAT and CDR2 FQNNGV come from the germline V gene. Trimming took off 0 bases at V and 2 bases at J, with 13 bases between the two ends. CDR3 DNA sequence: TGTGCCAGCAGCTTAGATAGGGCAGGCACCAACTATGGCTACACCTTC. It yields the protein CASSLDRAGTNYGYTF.

The gene calls are TRBV27 and TRBJ1-2, with 8 bases aligning to TRBD1. This CDR3 has 16 amino acids. V trimming: 5 bases; J trimming: 2 bases; junction bases outside the gene matches: 10. CDR1 and CDR2 (germline): MNHEY, SMNVEV (reference sequence). In nucleotides, the CDR3 is TGTGCCAGCAGTCAACATCGGACAGGGAAAAACTATGGCTACACCTTC. Its translation: CASSQHRTGKNYGYTF.

This sequence joins TRBV6-1 and TRBJ2-7, with D unresolved. Per germline, CDR1 MNHNS and CDR2 SASEGT. Trimming cost V 10 bases and J 5 bases, with 18 bases left between them. The length of the CDR3 is 13 residues. The CDR3 loop reads CAITDLDHNEQYF. The CDR3, as DNA: TGTGCCATTACGGACCTGGACCACAACGAGCAGTACTTC.

The rearrangement links TRBV2 to TRBJ2-7; D is unresolved. CDR1 is SNHLY, CDR2 FYNNEI, per germline. V was cut by 2 bases and J by 1 base, with 6 bases left in between. The CDR3 is 13 residues long. The CDR3: CASSEMESYEQYF. The CDR3, as DNA: TGTGCCAGCAGTGAAATGGAATCCTACGAGCAGTACTTC.

This clone was found a few times. The rearrangement links TRBV19 to TRBJ1-1, with D possibly TRBD1 on 5 matching bases. The CDR3 is 14 residues long. Germline V CDR1 and CDR2: LNHDA, SQIVND (reference sequence). Trimming stripped 1 base from V and 3 bases from J, with 9 bases between. Here the CDR3 reads CASSIGDGDTEAFF. DNA of the CDR3: TGTGCCAGTAGTATAGGGGACGGTGACACTGAAGCTTTCTTT.

V and J are TRBV7-6 and TRBJ2-1, with D possibly matching TRBD2 (5 bases). Germline lookup yields CDR1 SGHVS and CDR2 FNYEAQ. The V and J ends lost 1 base and 2 bases respectively, with 12 bases between them. This CDR3 region has 16 residues. CDR3 loop: CASSLVTLRAYNEQFF. DNA of the CDR3: TGTGCCAGCAGCTTAGTTACCTTGAGGGCCTACAATGAGCAGTTCTTC.

The chain joins TRBV9 to TRBJ2-3; possible D gene TRBD2, 5 bases. This CDR3 contains 16 residues. CDR1 and CDR2 from the germline V gene are SGDLS and YYNGEE. V was cut by 1 base and J by 2 bases, with 14 bases left in between. CDR3 loop: CASSVNPSRATDTQYF. The CDR3 DNA reads as TGTGCCAGCAGCGTAAACCCCTCGAGGGCCACAGATACGCAGTATTTT.

The chain joins TRBV19 to TRBJ2-7; maybe TRBD1 (6 bases). The V and J ends lost 6 bases and 0 bases respectively, with 24 bases between them. This CDR3 contains 18 residues. The germline V gene encodes CDR1 LNHDA and CDR2 SQIVND (reference sequence). The CDR3 DNA is TGTGCCAGTAGAAACACCGCCCCCAGAGCGGACAGCTCCTACGAGCAGTACTTC. Amino acids: CASRNTAPRADSSYEQYF.

This rearrangement joins TRBV5-4 to TRBJ2-3, with 11 bases aligning to TRBD2. The V gene's germline CDR1 is SGHNT and CDR2 YYREEE (reference sequence). J gave up 3 bases and V 3 bases, and 6 bases lay outside the gene matches. CDR3 length equals 16 residues. The DNA for the CDR3 is TGTGCCAGCAGCTCCGGACTAGCGGGCCAAACAGATACGCAGTATTTT. Translating it yields CASSSGLAGQTDTQYF.

The chain joins TRBV12-5 to TRBJ2-7; 7 nucleotides line up with TRBD1. Germline lookup yields CDR1 LGHNT and CDR2 FRNRAP. The CDR3 is 16 residues long. The trim removed 6 bases at V and 3 bases at J, leaving 14 bases unmatched. The CDR3 is CASGSDQQGKSYEQYF. The CDR3 DNA is TGTGCTAGTGGCTCAGACCAACAGGGGAAAAGCTACGAGCAGTACTTC.

V is TRBV28 and J is TRBJ2-7; no definite D call. This CDR3 is 13 amino acids long. The germline CDR1 and CDR2 sequences are MDHEN and SYDVKM. Trimming took off 2 bases at V and 4 bases at J, with 9 bases between the two ends. CDR3 sequence (DNA): TGTGCCAGCAGTTTACTACAGCTATACGAGCAGTACTTC. Translation: CASSLLQLYEQYF. Looking up the rest from reference TRBV28 and TRBJ2-7 gives the full variable domain: DVKVTQSSRYLVKRTGEKVFLECVQDMDHENMFWYRQDPGLGLRLIYFSYDVKMKEKGDIPEGYSVSREKKERFSLILESASTNQTSMYLCASSLLQLYEQYFGPGTRLTVT.

The V gene is TRBV15, the J gene TRBJ2-7, with 8 positions matching TRBD1. The V and J ends lost 8 bases and 6 bases, in that order; junction bases with no gene match: 12. CDR1 and CDR2 (germline): LNHNV, YYDKDF (reference sequence). The CDR3 spans 14 residues. This CDR3 reads CATSGQGHGSEQYF. Here the CDR3 DNA reads TGTGCCACCTCTGGACAGGGCCATGGAAGCGAGCAGTACTTC.

V and J are TRBV2 and TRBJ1-5; unclear D gene. Trimming pared 5 bases from V and 4 bases from J, leaving 9 bases between. This CDR3 region has 13 residues. CDR1 and CDR2 from the germline V gene are SNHLY and FYNNEI. DNA of the CDR3: TGTGCCAGCAGTCCCAGCGTAAATCAGCCCCAGCATTTT. Residues: CASSPSVNQPQHF.

V usage is TRBV27 and J usage is TRBJ2-7; 14 bases match TRBD2. CDR3 length equals 14 residues. The V gene's germline CDR1 is MNHEY and CDR2 SMNVEV (reference sequence). The V segment lost 8 bases and the J segment 6 bases; nucleotides outside the gene matches: 6. The CDR3 protein is CASQGLAGVREQYF. CDR3 coding DNA: TGTGCCAGCCAGGGACTAGCGGGAGTACGCGAGCAGTACTTC.

The count of this clone is one. The chain uses TRBV11-3 and TRBJ2-7, with 9 positions matching TRBD1. Trimming took 6 bases from V and 3 from J; bases not matched to a gene: 6. CDR3 length: 14 amino acids. Germline loops: CDR1 SGHNT, CDR2 YENEEA. The CDR3 region has the DNA TGTGCCAGCAGTGGGGACAGGGACGGCTACGAGCAGTACTTC. It translates to CASSGDRDGYEQYF.

This chain connects TRBV5-6 to TRBJ2-7; D may be TRBD1 (6 bases). The CDR3 extends over 16 amino acids. Trimming removed 4 bases from V and 4 bases from J, with 21 bases in between. Germline CDR1 and CDR2: SGHDT and YYEEEE. CDR3 region: CASSQGPGTLRYEQYF. The CDR3 nucleotides are TGTGCCAGCAGCCAGGGGCCGGGCACACTGAGGTACGAGCAGTACTTC.

The chain couples TRBV11-1 to TRBJ2-5; D may be TRBD2 (6 bases). The V end lost 5 bases, the J end lost 4 bases, and 26 bases lay between the germline ends. The CDR3 has 18 residues. Germline CDR1 is SGHAT and CDR2 is FQDESV (reference sequence). CDR3 sequence reads: CASSARRDLGRGAETQYF. CDR3 nucleotides: TGTGCCAGCAGCGCCCGACGGGACTTGGGACGGGGAGCAGAGACCCAGTACTTC.

This chain uses TRBV20-1 with TRBJ2-7; D not certain. From germline, CDR1 is DFQATT and CDR2 SNEGSKA (reference sequence). Trimming cost V 6 bases and J 3 bases, with 9 bases left between them. The CDR3 length is 11 residues. The CDR3 here is CSAGRSYEQYF. CDR3 nucleotide sequence: TGCAGTGCAGGTAGAAGCTACGAGCAGTACTTC.

The genes are TRBV14 and TRBJ2-5, with 7 bases fitting TRBD2. V gave up 3 bases and J gave up 7 bases; unmatched junction bases: 5. The germline CDR1 and CDR2 sequences are SGHDN and FVKESK. This CDR3 contains 13 residues. The CDR3 sequence is CASSHSGEGTQYF. The DNA for the CDR3 is TGTGCCAGCAGCCATTCGGGGGAGGGGACCCAGTACTTC.